The 29 T cell receptor beta chains below were found in one sample sequenced in a study of beta chain features in type 1 diabetes. Overall study results and limits: In all four CD4+ subsets, TCRB CDR3 length was significantly, moderately reduced in type 1 diabetes.

Antigens of these TCRs are unknown. Since all of the isolated RNA was reverse transcribed, expressed TCRB transcripts were what got sequenced. Using immunoSEQ multiplex PCR, the repertoire was profiled, and TCRdb retains in-frame clones only, with some absent. The sample consists of 280,000 or so clones, over 12% of them appearing once. The sample consisted of naive CD4+ T cells from blood. These receptor sequences come from a man aged 18-30 years with type 1 diabetes.

This chain links TRBV21-1 with TRBJ1-5. TRBV21-1 is an annotated pseudogene. The CDR3 is 15 residues long. The CDR3 sequence is CASSKVGKDCQPQHF. DNA of the CDR3: TGTGCCAGCAGCAAAGTGGGCAAGGACTGTCAGCCCCAGCATTTT.

This clone has only a few counts. This chain links TRBV5-1 with TRBJ2-5; TRBD2 matches at 8 bases. This CDR3 comprises 13 residues. The germline V gene has CDR1 SGHRS and CDR2 YFSETQ. The trim removed 2 bases at V and 5 bases at J, leaving 2 bases unmatched. This CDR3 is CASSFVAGETQYF. The CDR3, as DNA: TGCGCCAGCAGCTTCGTAGCGGGGGAGACCCAGTACTTC.

Concerning this clone itself: This same CDR3 is encoded by further DNA sequences in the sample. The genes are TRBV9 and TRBJ1-3; 7 nucleotides align to TRBD1. The J segment lost 4 bases and the V segment lost 2 bases, leaving 6 bases of the junction unmatched. Germline-derived CDR1 and CDR2 are SGDLS and YYNGEE. The CDR3 spans 15 residues. For the CDR3, the DNA is TGTGCCAGCAGCGTTGAGGGGGCGCGAGGAAACACCATATATTTT. This translates into CASSVEGARGNTIYF. Full variable domain (missing parts from reference TRBV9 and TRBJ1-3): DSGVTQTPKHLITATGQRVTLRCSPRSGDLSVYWYQQSLDQGLQFLIQYYNGEERAKGNILERFSAQQFPDLHSELNLSSLELGDSALYFCASSVEGARGNTIYFGEGSWLTVV.

This clone was observed a handful of times. This chain links TRBV5-1 with TRBJ1-5; D not resolved. Germline V gene lookup returns CDR1 SGHRS and CDR2 YFSETQ. With 3 bases removed from V and 7 bases from J, the gap between germline ends came to 8 bases. This CDR3 region has 12 residues. CDR3 sequence reads: CASSSEGQPQHF. CDR3 sequence (DNA): TGCGCCAGCAGCTCAGAGGGCCAGCCCCAGCATTTT.

This clone was seen only a few times. The rearrangement links TRBV11-2 to TRBJ2-1; 9 bases line up with TRBD2. V was pared by 5 bases and J by 4 bases, with 9 bases of the junction left unmatched. CDR3 length equals 16 residues. Germline CDR1 SGHAT, CDR2 FQNNGV. CDR3 in DNA: TGTGCCAGCAGCCCGTTAGCGGGAGTGAGGTACAATGAGCAGTTCTTC. Amino acid sequence: CASSPLAGVRYNEQFF.

This clone has only a few counts. This chain connects TRBV29-1 to TRBJ2-5; D remains unclear. The CDR3 spans 11 residues. Germline lookup yields CDR1 SQVTM and CDR2 ANQGSEA. With 3 bases removed from V and 6 bases from J, the gap between germline ends came to 8 bases. CDR3 sequence (DNA): TGCAGCGTTGACGGTTTAAAGACCCAGTACTTC. This encodes CSVDGLKTQYF.

This clone was seen more than once but under ten times. The V and J genes are TRBV23-1 and TRBJ2-3; 7 bases fit TRBD1. TRBV23-1 is marked as an open reading frame, function uncertain. CDR3 length: 16 amino acids. V dropped 3 bases and J dropped 2; count of bases not matched to a gene: 8. CDR3 sequence: CASSHGTEQFTDTQYF. Here the CDR3 DNA reads TGCGCCAGCAGTCACGGGACAGAGCAATTCACAGATACGCAGTATTTT.

This chain joins TRBV18 and TRBJ1-2; a possible D gene is TRBD1 (6 bases). The CDR3 is 16 residues long. The ends were cut back, 3 bases at V and 3 bases at J, with 17 bases in the middle. Germline V gene sequence: CDR1 KGHSH, CDR2 LQKENI. In DNA form, the CDR3 reads TGTGCCAGCTCACCTATGGGGACACACTGGGACTATGGCTACACCTTC. Encoded protein: CASSPMGTHWDYGYTF. Based on the CDR3 plus reference TRBV18 and TRBJ1-2, the full variable domain is NAGVMQNPRHLVRRRGQEARLRCSPMKGHSHVYWYRQLPEEGLKFMVYLQKENIIDESGMPKERFSAEFPKEGPSILRIQQVVRGDSAAYFCASSPMGTHWDYGYTFGSGTRLTVV.

V usage is TRBV23-1 and J usage is TRBJ1-3; 7 bases align to TRBD1. TRBV23-1 is noted as an ORF with a role that remains uncertain. The CDR3 runs 15 residues. The V and J ends lost 6 bases and 1 base, in that order; junction bases with no gene match: 6. The CDR3 reads CASRKTTGSGNTIYF. The CDR3 DNA reads TGCGCCAGCAGGAAGACGACAGGGTCTGGAAACACCATATATTTT.

The V gene is TRBV18, the J gene TRBJ2-2; D is unresolved. V lost 6 bases to trimming and J lost 3 bases, with 5 bases between them. CDR1 KGHSH and CDR2 LQKENI come from the germline V gene. This CDR3 has 12 amino acids. The CDR3 nucleotides are TGTGCCAGCTCTTTCGACACCGGGGAGCTGTTTTTT. Encoded protein: CASSFDTGELFF.

The chain joins TRBV30 to TRBJ2-4; 10 nucleotides line up with TRBD2. The germline CDR1 and CDR2 sequences are GTSNPN and SVGIG (reference sequence). The CDR3 loop spans 12 amino acids. V gave up 6 bases and J gave up 8 bases; unmatched junction bases: 4. The CDR3 DNA follows: TGTGCCTGTCGGACTAGCGGAGACATTCAGTACTTC. Translating it yields CACRTSGDIQYF.

This chain connects TRBV29-1 to TRBJ1-3, with 8 bases aligning to TRBD1. V lost 2 bases and J lost 8; bases outside the gene matches: 8. CDR3 size: 14 residues. Germline lookup yields CDR1 SQVTM and CDR2 ANQGSEA. DNA for the CDR3: TGCAGCGTTGAACCTGACAGGGGTGGTTACACCATATATTTT. This translates into CSVEPDRGGYTIYF.

This clone appeared a few times. The chain combines TRBV5-4 with TRBJ2-3, with D unclear. The CDR3 extends over 14 amino acids. With 0 bases removed from V and 4 bases from J, the gap between germline ends came to 9 bases. The V gene's germline CDR1 is SGHNT and CDR2 YYREEE (reference sequence). The CDR3 DNA follows: TGTGCCAGCAGCTTGGAAGTCTCGGCAGATACGCAGTATTTT. It yields the protein CASSLEVSADTQYF.

The rearrangement joins TRBV5-1 to TRBJ1-1; a weak D match, TRBD1 (5 bases). V was pared by 4 bases and J by 5 bases, with 15 bases between. The CDR3 has 14 residues. Per the germline V gene, CDR1 is SGHRS and CDR2 is YFSETQ. The CDR3 region has the DNA TGCGCCAGCAGCCCCGGCCCCGGGGGGACTGAAGCTTTCTTT. Translation gives CASSPGPGGTEAFF.

This clone was seen more than once but under ten times. This chain joins TRBV5-6 and TRBJ2-1; D unresolved. Germline loops: CDR1 SGHDT, CDR2 YYEEEE. CDR3 length equals 15 residues. Trimming removed 2 bases at V and 7 bases at J, with 16 bases between. This CDR3 is CASSFVRNLGNEQFF. The CDR3 DNA reads as TGTGCCAGCAGCTTCGTGCGTAACCTCGGGAATGAGCAGTTCTTC.

In its sample, this clone was seen a few times. The gene calls are TRBV6-6 and TRBJ2-5; 10 bases align to TRBD2. Germline V gene sequence: CDR1 MNHNY, CDR2 SVGAGI (reference sequence). Trimming took 4 bases from V and 7 from J; bases not matched to a gene: 12. The CDR3 consists of 16 residues. CDR3 sequence (DNA): TGTGCCAGCAGTTCCCCCCGAGCGGGGGGGACCGGGACCCAGTACTTC. Its translation: CASSSPRAGGTGTQYF.

The rearrangement uses TRBV5-1 and TRBJ2-1, with 7 bases identical to TRBD1. Germline loops: CDR1 SGHRS, CDR2 YFSETQ. Unmatched junction bases numbered 3, after V lost 3 bases and J lost 0 bases. The CDR3 is made up of 15 amino acids. CDR3 residues: CASSSDRSSYNEQFF. The CDR3 bases are TGCGCCAGCAGCTCGGACAGGTCCTCCTACAATGAGCAGTTCTTC.

The genes are TRBV2 and TRBJ2-7, with TRBD1 matching 9 bases. J gave up 6 bases and V 6 bases, and 9 bases lay outside the gene matches. The germline gives CDR1 SNHLY, CDR2 FYNNEI. The CDR3 covers 14 residues. The CDR3 bases are TGTGCCAGCAGCACCCAGGGACAGGGTTTCGAGCAGTACTTC. Its protein product is CASSTQGQGFEQYF.

This chain joins TRBV9 and TRBJ2-3; the match to TRBD2 covers 14 bases. CDR1 is SGDLS and CDR2 is YYNGEE in the germline V gene. The V and J ends lost 2 bases and 9 bases, in that order; junction bases with no gene match: 11. This CDR3 is built from 17 residues. The CDR3 bases are TGTGCCAGCAGCGTCGGGACTAGCGGGAGCCGGGGGCACACGCAGTATTTT. It is translated as CASSVGTSGSRGHTQYF.

This clone was counted a few times. This chain joins TRBV15 and TRBJ2-7, with TRBD1 matching over 9 bases. V trimming: 5 bases; J trimming: 4 bases; junction bases outside the gene matches: 9. The CDR3 runs to 15 residues. CDR1 is LNHNV, CDR2 YYDKDF, per germline (reference sequence). The CDR3 DNA follows: TGTGCCACCAGCGGGGACAGGGCAAAAGATTACGAGCAGTACTTC. Translating it yields CATSGDRAKDYEQYF.

This rearrangement joins TRBV21-1 to TRBJ1-2; TRBD1, the table's D call, lacks a check against the DNA. TRBV21-1 is deemed a pseudogene. The CDR3 extends over 14 amino acids. CDR3 DNA sequence: TGTGCCAGCAGCCAGGGATCTTCGAGGTATGGCTACACCTTC. Its protein is CASSQGSSRYGYTF.

This clone has just a few counts. The chain is built from TRBV19 and TRBJ1-1, with D hard to call. V was clipped by 5 bases and J by 4 bases, with 14 bases between them. Germline CDR1 LNHDA, CDR2 SQIVND (reference sequence). This CDR3 is built from 14 residues. CDR3 sequence reads: CASSETDASTEAFF. The CDR3 nucleotides are TGTGCCAGTAGTGAAACAGATGCGAGCACTGAAGCTTTCTTT.

A few counts support this clone. This chain connects TRBV28 to TRBJ2-3; the D gene is possibly TRBD2 (6 bases). This CDR3 is 15 amino acids long. The V and J ends lost 8 bases and 0 bases respectively, with 15 bases between them. Per germline, CDR1 MDHEN and CDR2 SYDVKM. CDR3 bases: TGTGCCAGCCATCGAGCGGGTGACAGCACAGATACGCAGTATTTT. This encodes CASHRAGDSTDTQYF.

This clone has a handful of counts. V gene TRBV7-9 combines with J gene TRBJ2-5, with D unresolved. Germline loops: CDR1 SEHNR, CDR2 FQNEAQ (reference sequence). V dropped 5 bases and J dropped 1 base, with 11 bases sitting between them. The CDR3 contains 14 residues. CDR3 coding DNA: TGTGCCAGCAGCGCATACTCGGTCCAAGAGACCCAGTACTTC. Translated: CASSAYSVQETQYF.

This clone has a handful of counts. The J gene is TRBJ2-2, the V gene TRBV2; a weak D match, TRBD2 (5 bases). There are 13 residues in the CDR3. V gave up 7 bases and J gave up 4 bases, with 10 bases separating them. CDR1 and CDR2 (germline): SNHLY, FYNNEI. The CDR3 DNA reads as TGTGCCAGCAAAGACCGGGGCACCGGGGAGCTGTTTTTT. Amino acids: CASKDRGTGELFF.

This clone was observed a handful of times. The chain employs TRBV18 and TRBJ1-1, with 7 bases aligning to TRBD1. Trimming at V came to 6 bases and at J to 5 bases, leaving 15 bases not matched to a gene. Germline CDR1 is KGHSH and CDR2 is LQKENI. This CDR3 spans 16 amino acids. The CDR3 reads CASSRASGKTGTEAFF. The CDR3 DNA is TGTGCCAGCTCCCGAGCGTCAGGGAAGACAGGGACTGAAGCTTTCTTT.

The chain joins TRBV27 to TRBJ2-7; 11 nucleotides line up with TRBD2. In germline, CDR1 is MNHEY, CDR2 SMNVEV (reference sequence). CDR3 length: 13 residues. The V and J ends lost 6 bases and 5 bases, in that order; junction bases with no gene match: 3. CDR3 nucleotide sequence: TGTGCCAGCAGCCTACTAGCGGGAGACGAGCAGTACTTC. Amino acids: CASSLLAGDEQYF.

This clone was counted between two and nine times. This rearrangement joins TRBV4-1 to TRBJ2-5; D possibly corresponds to TRBD2 (7 bases). Germline values: CDR1 MGHRA, CDR2 YSYEKL. This CDR3 region has 15 residues. V lost 0 bases, J lost 5 bases, and 13 bases lay in between. The DNA of the CDR3 is TGCGCCAGCAGCCAAGATCGGGGGGCGCAGGAGACCCAGTACTTC. Protein sequence: CASSQDRGAQETQYF.

This rearrangement joins TRBV9 to TRBJ2-1, with a tentative D call TRBD2 (6 bases). Trimming shortened V by 2 bases and J by 7 bases, and 13 bases separated the two germline ends. Looked up from germline, CDR1 is SGDLS and CDR2 is YYNGEE. This CDR3 is 14 amino acids long. CDR3 sequence (DNA): TGTGCCAGCAGCGTTTCTGGGCGGGGAAATGAGCAGTTCTTC. Its protein product is CASSVSGRGNEQFF. Full variable domain (outside the CDR3, taken from reference TRBV9 and TRBJ2-1): DSGVTQTPKHLITATGQRVTLRCSPRSGDLSVYWYQQSLDQGLQFLIQYYNGEERAKGNILERFSAQQFPDLHSELNLSSLELGDSALYFCASSVSGRGNEQFFGPGTRLTVL.